What follows are 20 T cell receptor beta chains derived from one specimen sequenced in a study of regulatory T cells in long-lasting Graves disease. Library construction for TCR beta used iRepertoire HTBI primers and Arm-PCR of CDR3 regions. One entry per CDR3 protein, called by TCRdb with MiXCR from the multiplex PCR reads. Of roughly 420,000 distinct CDR3 sequences in the sample, about a sixth were seen once. Sample time point: newly diagnosed GD, antithyroid drugs for less than 3 months. Following extraction of RNA from PBMCs, that RNA was used to make the TCR library. This specimen was peripheral blood mononuclear cells (PBMCs), taken at new diagnosis, from a patient treated with antithyroid drugs. The receptors derive from a female donor with Graves disease.

V and J are TRBV11-2 and TRBJ2-7; no firm D call. Germline V gives CDR1 SGHAT, CDR2 FQNNGV. Trimming removed 2 bases from V and 9 bases from J, with 17 bases in between. CDR3 size: 14 residues. For the CDR3, the DNA is TGTGCCAGCAGCTTATTCCTCCCGCAACACGGGCAGTACTTC. Encoded protein: CASSLFLPQHGQYF.

The chain links TRBV5-6 to TRBJ1-1; a weak D match, TRBD1 (5 bases). There are 17 residues in the CDR3. The germline V and J ends were trimmed by 3 bases and 3 bases, with 21 bases remaining between them. The germline gives CDR1 SGHDT, CDR2 YYEEEE. The CDR3 spells CASSSKWQGRWDTEAFF. The CDR3 DNA is TGTGCCAGCAGCTCAAAGTGGCAGGGCCGGTGGGACACTGAAGCTTTCTTT.

This clonotype was seen at least ten times. This chain connects TRBV20-1 to TRBJ2-4, with D possibly called TRBD1 or TRBD2 (5 bases each). The V end lost 2 bases, the J end lost 3 bases, and 11 bases lay between the germline ends. The germline V gene has CDR1 DFQATT and CDR2 SNEGSKA (reference sequence). The CDR3 covers 14 residues. The CDR3 nucleotides are TGCAGTGCTAGAAAGAGAGGGGACAAAAACATTCAGTACTTC. Amino acid sequence: CSARKRGDKNIQYF.

This clonotype was seen many times. Here the CDR3 DNA reads TGTGCCAGCAGTGCAACCAGGGTTCAGCCCCAGCATTTT. Its translation: CASSATRVQPQHF. The rearrangement uses TRBV12-3 or TRBV12-4 and TRBJ1-5, with D tentatively TRBD1 (5 bases). V lost 5 bases to trimming and J lost 6 bases, with 11 bases between them. The CDR3 is 13 amino acids.

Ten or more counts support this clonotype. The rearrangement joins TRBV13 to TRBJ2-2; 8 bases line up with TRBD2. The CDR3 is made up of 16 amino acids. J lost 0 bases, V lost 4 bases, and 4 bases had no gene match. Germline lookup yields CDR1 PRHDT and CDR2 FYEKMQ (reference sequence). The CDR3 DNA is TGTGCCAGCAGCTCGAGCGGGGGCGCGAACACCGGGGAGCTGTTTTTT. It encodes CASSSSGGANTGELFF.

The chain couples TRBV7-3 to TRBJ2-1; D is uncertain. The germline CDR1 and CDR2 sequences are SGHTA and FQGTGA. CDR3 length equals 15 residues. Trimming removed 5 bases at V and 4 bases at J, with 15 bases between. The CDR3 sequence is CASSPLLSAYNEQFF. The CDR3 DNA reads as TGTGCCAGCAGCCCGTTACTGTCGGCGTACAATGAGCAGTTCTTC.

Ten or more counts support this clonotype. The V gene is TRBV5-5, the J gene TRBJ2-1; D might be TRBD2 (5 bases). This CDR3 is 15 amino acids long. V lost 3 bases and J 0 bases, leaving 10 bases between the germline ends. Germline V gene sequence: CDR1 SGHKS, CDR2 YYEKEE (reference sequence). As DNA, the CDR3 is TGTGCCAGCAGCTATGTAGCGACCTCCTACAATGAGCAGTTCTTC. It translates to CASSYVATSYNEQFF.

The rearrangement links TRBV29-1 to TRBJ2-2; unclear D gene. This CDR3 is 11 amino acids long. V was pared by 7 bases and J by 3 bases, with 6 bases between. Germline values: CDR1 SQVTM, CDR2 ANQGSEA. The chain's CDR3 is CSGQDTGELFF. The CDR3 DNA follows: TGCAGCGGCCAGGACACCGGGGAGCTGTTTTTT.

The chain recombines TRBV6-1 with TRBJ1-1; perhaps TRBD1 as D (6 bases). Germline V gene sequence: CDR1 MNHNS, CDR2 SASEGT. The ends were cut back, 5 bases at V and 4 bases at J, with 17 bases in the middle. This CDR3 region has 15 residues. The CDR3 DNA follows: TGTGCCAGCAGTCACCCAGGGGCGCGGGGCACTGAAGCTTTCTTT. It is translated as CASSHPGARGTEAFF.

This chain connects TRBV7-9 to TRBJ1-2; D may be TRBD1 (6 bases). Deletions cut 5 bases from V and 6 bases from J, with 10 bases between. Germline CDR1 reads SEHNR; CDR2 reads FQNEAQ (reference sequence). This CDR3 has 12 amino acids. CDR3 protein: CASSPGHDGYTF. For the CDR3, the DNA is TGTGCCAGCAGCCCGGGACATGATGGCTACACCTTC.

In this sample, this clonotype turned up many times. The genes are TRBV10-3 and TRBJ2-5; the match to TRBD1 covers 9 bases. The CDR3 is 14 residues long. Losses at the gene ends were 4 bases for V and 4 bases for J; bases not matched to a gene: 4. CDR1 and CDR2 (germline): ENHRY, SYGVKD. The CDR3 DNA reads TGTGCCATCAGTGTGGGACAGGGCAGAGAGACCCAGTACTTC. This gives the protein CAISVGQGRETQYF.

The chain carries TRBV7-2 and TRBJ2-1, with TRBD2 matching over 7 bases. The V segment lost 2 bases and the J segment 4 bases; nucleotides outside the gene matches: 5. The CDR3 covers 15 residues. Germline V gene data show CDR1 as SGHTA and CDR2 as FQGNSA. The CDR3, as DNA: TGTGCCAGCAGCTTAAGGACTAGACTTTACAATGAGCAGTTCTTC. Its translation: CASSLRTRLYNEQFF.

V usage is TRBV12-3 or TRBV12-4 and J usage is TRBJ2-5; a weak D match, TRBD1 (6 bases). The CDR3 contains 14 residues. With 3 bases removed from V and 7 bases from J, the gap between germline ends came to 15 bases. CDR3 residues: CASSFGHRGGTQYF. The CDR3 DNA follows: TGTGCCAGCAGTTTTGGACACCGAGGGGGGACCCAGTACTTC.

Many counts were recorded for this clonotype. The rearrangement joins TRBV15 to TRBJ2-7; D possibly corresponds to TRBD1 (5 bases). The CDR3 has 14 amino acids. Trimming took off 7 bases at V and 0 bases at J, with 13 bases between the two ends. The germline V gene encodes CDR1 LNHNV and CDR2 YYDKDF (reference sequence). CDR3 DNA: TGTGCCACCACAGACAGCGCAAGCTCCTACGAGCAGTACTTC. Translation gives CATTDSASSYEQYF.

This clonotype was found a few times. The chain uses TRBV4-3 and TRBJ1-1, with D perhaps matching TRBD1 (6 bases). The germline V gene encodes CDR1 LGHNA and CDR2 YSLEER. V was pared by 2 bases and J by 0 bases, with 10 bases between. The length of the CDR3 is 15 residues. CDR3 amino acids: CASSQMQGLNTEAFF. The CDR3 DNA reads TGCGCCAGCAGCCAAATGCAGGGGCTGAACACTGAAGCTTTCTTT.

V gene TRBV3-1 combines with J gene TRBJ2-4, with 7 nucleotides matching TRBD2. Germline CDR1 reads LGHDT; CDR2 reads YNNKEL (reference sequence). J lost 1 base, V lost 0 bases, and 6 bases had no gene match. The CDR3 extends over 17 amino acids. The CDR3 loop reads CASSQDAPGGAKNIQYF. The CDR3 nucleotides read TGTGCCAGCAGCCAAGATGCGCCCGGGGGGGCCAAAAACATTCAGTACTTC.

This clonotype was recorded many times. The chain joins TRBV27 to TRBJ1-1; 7 bases agree with TRBD1. The CDR3 contains 16 residues. Trimming removed 5 bases from V and 4 bases from J; junction bases left unmatched: 13. The germline V gene has CDR1 MNHEY and CDR2 SMNVEV (reference sequence). This chain's CDR3 is CASSRKPTGWTTEAFF. CDR3 DNA: TGTGCCAGCAGTCGGAAGCCGACAGGGTGGACCACTGAAGCTTTCTTT.

This clonotype appeared many times. The chain has TRBV27 and TRBJ2-7; D ambiguous. Germline CDR1 and CDR2: MNHEY and SMNVEV (reference sequence). This CDR3 has 13 amino acids. V was shortened by 6 bases and J by 4 bases, with 13 bases between the two germline ends. This CDR3 is CASSGWGDYEQYF. The CDR3 nucleotides are TGTGCCAGCAGCGGATGGGGTGATTACGAGCAGTACTTC.

V is TRBV6-1 and J is TRBJ2-7; D is undetermined. Per germline, CDR1 MNHNS and CDR2 SASEGT. There are 12 residues in the CDR3. Trimming removed 4 bases at V and 3 bases at J, with 7 bases between. The CDR3 nucleotides are TGTGCCAGCAGTGGACCCATCTACGAGCAGTACTTC. The encoded protein is CASSGPIYEQYF.

The table lists this clonotype with many counts. The chain is built from TRBV12-5 and TRBJ1-5; D is possibly TRBD1 (6 bases). V was cut by 7 bases and J by 6 bases, with 22 bases left in between. Germline V gives CDR1 LGHNT, CDR2 FRNRAP. The CDR3 is 16 amino acids. For the CDR3, the DNA is TGTGCTAGTGCATCGCCACAGGGTACGGGGTCTCAGCCCCAGCATTTT. This codes for CASASPQGTGSQPQHF.